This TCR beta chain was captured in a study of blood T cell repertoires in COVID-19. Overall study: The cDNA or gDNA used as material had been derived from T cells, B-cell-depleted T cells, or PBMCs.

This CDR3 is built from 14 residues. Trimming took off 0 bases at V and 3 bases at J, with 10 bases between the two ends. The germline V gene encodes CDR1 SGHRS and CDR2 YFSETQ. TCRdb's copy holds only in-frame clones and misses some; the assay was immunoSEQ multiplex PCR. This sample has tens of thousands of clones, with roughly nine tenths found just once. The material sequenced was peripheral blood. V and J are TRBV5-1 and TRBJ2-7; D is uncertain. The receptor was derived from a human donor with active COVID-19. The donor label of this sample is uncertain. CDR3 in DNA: TGCGCCAGCAGCTTGGCCCCGGGTAGCTACGAGCAGTACTTC. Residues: CASSLAPGSYEQYF.